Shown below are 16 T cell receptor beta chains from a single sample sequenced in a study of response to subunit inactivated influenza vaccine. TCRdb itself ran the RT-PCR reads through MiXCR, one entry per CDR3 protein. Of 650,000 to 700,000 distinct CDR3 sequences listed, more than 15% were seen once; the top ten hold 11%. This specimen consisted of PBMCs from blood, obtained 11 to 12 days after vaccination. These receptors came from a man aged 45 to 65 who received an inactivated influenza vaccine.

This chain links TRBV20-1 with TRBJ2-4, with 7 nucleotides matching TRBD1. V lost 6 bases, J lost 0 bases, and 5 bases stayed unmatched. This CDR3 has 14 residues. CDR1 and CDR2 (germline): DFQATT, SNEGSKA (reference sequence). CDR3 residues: CSAVDRLAKNIQYF. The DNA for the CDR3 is TGCAGTGCCGTGGACAGGCTAGCCAAAAACATTCAGTACTTC.

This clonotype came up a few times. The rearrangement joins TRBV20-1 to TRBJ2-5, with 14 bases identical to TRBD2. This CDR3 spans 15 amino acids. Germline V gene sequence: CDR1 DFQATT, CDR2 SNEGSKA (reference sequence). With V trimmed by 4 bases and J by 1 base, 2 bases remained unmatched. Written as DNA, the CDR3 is TGCAGTGCTACCGGGACTAGCGGGAGCCAAGAGACCCAGTACTTC. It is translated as CSATGTSGSQETQYF.

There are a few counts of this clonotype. The chain's CDR3 is CASSQDRTTGTDTQYF. The CDR3 nucleotides are TGCGCCAGCAGCCAAGATAGGACAACCGGCACAGATACGCAGTATTTT. The chain uses TRBV4-3 and TRBJ2-3; D is possibly TRBD1 (5 bases). V lost 0 bases to trimming and J lost 1 base, with 11 bases between them. The germline CDR1 and CDR2 sequences are LGHNA and YSLEER. The CDR3 is 16 residues long.

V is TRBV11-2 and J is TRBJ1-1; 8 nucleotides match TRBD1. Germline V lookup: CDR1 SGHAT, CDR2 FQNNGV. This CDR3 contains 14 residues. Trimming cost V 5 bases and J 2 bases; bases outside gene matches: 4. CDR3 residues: CASSNGQGNTEAFF. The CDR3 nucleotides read TGTGCCAGCAGCAACGGACAGGGCAACACTGAAGCTTTCTTT. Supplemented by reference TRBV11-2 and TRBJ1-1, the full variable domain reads EAGVAQSPRYKIIEKRQSVAFWCNPISGHATLYWYQQILGQGPKLLIQFQNNGVVDDSQLPKDRFSAERLKGVDSTLKIQPAKLEDSAVYLCASSNGQGNTEAFFGQGTRLTVV.

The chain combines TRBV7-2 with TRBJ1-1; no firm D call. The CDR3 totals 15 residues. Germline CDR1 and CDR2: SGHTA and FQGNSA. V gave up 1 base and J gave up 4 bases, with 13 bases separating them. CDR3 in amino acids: CASSLGATTPTEAFF. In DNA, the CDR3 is TGTGCCAGCAGCTTAGGCGCAACTACCCCCACTGAAGCTTTCTTT. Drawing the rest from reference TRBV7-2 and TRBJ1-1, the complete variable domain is GAGVSQSPSNKVTEKGKDVELRCDPISGHTALYWYRQSLGQGLEFLIYFQGNSAPDKSGLPSDRFSAERTGGSVSTLTIQRTQQEDSAVYLCASSLGATTPTEAFFGQGTRLTVV.

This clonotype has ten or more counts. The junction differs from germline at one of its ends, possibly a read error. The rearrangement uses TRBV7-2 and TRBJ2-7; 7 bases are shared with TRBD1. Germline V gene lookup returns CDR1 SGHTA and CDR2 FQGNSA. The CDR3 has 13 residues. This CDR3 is CASSRDSAYEQYF. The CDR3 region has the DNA TGCGCCAGCAGCCGGGACAGCGCCTACGAGCAGTACTTC.

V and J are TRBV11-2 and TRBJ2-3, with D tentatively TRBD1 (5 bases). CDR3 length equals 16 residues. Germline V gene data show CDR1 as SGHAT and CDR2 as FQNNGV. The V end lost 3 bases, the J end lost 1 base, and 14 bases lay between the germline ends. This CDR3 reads CASSFRQITGTDTQYF. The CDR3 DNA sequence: TGTGCCAGCAGCTTCCGACAGATCACTGGCACAGATACGCAGTATTTT. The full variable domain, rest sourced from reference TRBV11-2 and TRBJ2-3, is EAGVAQSPRYKIIEKRQSVAFWCNPISGHATLYWYQQILGQGPKLLIQFQNNGVVDDSQLPKDRFSAERLKGVDSTLKIQPAKLEDSAVYLCASSFRQITGTDTQYFGPGTRLTVL.

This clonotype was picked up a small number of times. The chain's CDR3 is CASSITSGRPLGHEQFF. The CDR3 DNA sequence: TGTGCCAGCAGCATTACTAGCGGGAGACCCTTGGGACATGAGCAGTTCTTC. The chain joins TRBV13 to TRBJ2-1; TRBD2 matches at 11 bases. Germline V gene lookup returns CDR1 PRHDT and CDR2 FYEKMQ (reference sequence). The ends lost 5 bases at V and 8 bases at J; junction bases unmatched: 14. The CDR3 contains 17 residues. The complete variable domain, with remaining parts taken from reference TRBV13 and TRBJ2-1, reads AAGVIQSPRHLIKEKRETATLKCYPIPRHDTVYWYQQGPGQDPQFLISFYEKMQSDKGSIPDRFSAQQFSDYHSELNMSSLELGDSALYFCASSITSGRPLGHEQFFGPGTRLTVL.

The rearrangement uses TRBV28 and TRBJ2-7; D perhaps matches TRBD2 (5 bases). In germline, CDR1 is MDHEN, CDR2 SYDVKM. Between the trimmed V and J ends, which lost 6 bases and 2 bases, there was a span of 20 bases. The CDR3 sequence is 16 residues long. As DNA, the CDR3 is TGTGCCAGCAGCCTTAGGGTGTCGGACTTTGCCTACGAGCAGTACTTC. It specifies CASSLRVSDFAYEQYF.

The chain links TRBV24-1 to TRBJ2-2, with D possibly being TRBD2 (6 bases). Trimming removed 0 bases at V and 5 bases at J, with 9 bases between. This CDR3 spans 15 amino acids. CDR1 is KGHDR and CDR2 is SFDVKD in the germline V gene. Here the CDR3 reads CATSDLSSATGELFF. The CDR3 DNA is TGTGCCACCAGTGATTTGTCTAGCGCGACCGGGGAGCTGTTTTTT.

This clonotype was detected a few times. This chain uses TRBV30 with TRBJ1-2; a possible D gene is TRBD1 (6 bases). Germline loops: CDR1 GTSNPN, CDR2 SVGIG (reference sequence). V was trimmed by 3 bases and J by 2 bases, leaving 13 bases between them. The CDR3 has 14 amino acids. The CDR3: CAWRGTGQNYGYTF. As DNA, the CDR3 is TGTGCCTGGAGAGGGACGGGACAAAACTATGGCTACACCTTC. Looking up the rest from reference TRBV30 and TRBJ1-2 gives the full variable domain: SQTIHQWPATLVQPVGSPLSLECTVEGTSNPNLYWYRQAAGRGLQLLFYSVGIGQISSEVPQNLSASRPQDRQFILSSKKLLLSDSGFYLCAWRGTGQNYGYTFGSGTRLTVV.

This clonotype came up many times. The CDR3 sequence: CASSEGGSSGGAPLYNEQFF. CDR3 bases: TGTGCCAGCAGTGAAGGGGGTTCTAGCGGGGGGGCCCCTCTTTACAATGAGCAGTTCTTC. The rearrangement uses TRBV2 and TRBJ2-1; TRBD2 agrees at 12 bases. V shed 1 base, J shed 4 bases, and the junction held 14 bases outside the gene matches. Germline values: CDR1 SNHLY, CDR2 FYNNEI. CDR3 length: 20 residues.

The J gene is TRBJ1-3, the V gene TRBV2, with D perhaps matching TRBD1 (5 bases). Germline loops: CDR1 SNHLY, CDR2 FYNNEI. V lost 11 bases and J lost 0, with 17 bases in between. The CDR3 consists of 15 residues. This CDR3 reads CAGTGRRTSGNTIYF. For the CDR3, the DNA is TGTGCCGGAACGGGACGCCGAACCTCTGGAAACACCATATATTTT.

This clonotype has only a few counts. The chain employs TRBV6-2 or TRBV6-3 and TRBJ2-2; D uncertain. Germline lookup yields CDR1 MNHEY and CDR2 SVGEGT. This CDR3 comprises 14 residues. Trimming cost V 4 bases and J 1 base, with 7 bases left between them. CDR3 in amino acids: CASSSAGNTGELFF. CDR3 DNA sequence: TGTGCCAGCAGTTCAGCAGGGAACACCGGGGAGCTGTTTTTT.

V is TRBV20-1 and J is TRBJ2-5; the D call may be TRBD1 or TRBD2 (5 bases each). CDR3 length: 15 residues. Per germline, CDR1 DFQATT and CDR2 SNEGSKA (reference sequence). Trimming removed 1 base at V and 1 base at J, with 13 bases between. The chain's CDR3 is CSARGGITRQETQYF. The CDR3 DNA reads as TGCAGTGCTAGAGGGGGGATTACGCGCCAAGAGACCCAGTACTTC.

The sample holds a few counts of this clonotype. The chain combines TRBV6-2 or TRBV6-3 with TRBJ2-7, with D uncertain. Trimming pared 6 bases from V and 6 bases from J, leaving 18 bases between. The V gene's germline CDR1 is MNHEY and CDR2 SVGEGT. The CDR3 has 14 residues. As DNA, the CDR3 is TGTGCCAGCAGACCGGCGGTACAATCGGGCGAGCAGTACTTC. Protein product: CASRPAVQSGEQYF.